This is a list of T cell receptor beta chains from one sample in a study of T cell responses to AZD1222 COVID-19 vaccine. The protocol was immunoSEQ multiplex PCR, while the TCRdb copy is restricted to in-frame clones and leaves out a portion. The profile shows tens of thousands of clones, about nine tenths of them singletons. Sequences were derived from peripheral blood, sampled 28 days after the second AZD1222 dose. The receptors shown here come from an adult who received the AZD1222 COVID-19 vaccine. Both conserved end residues are part of each CDR3. Fields, in order: J gene, V gene, clone size, D gene, CDR3 DNA, CDR3 protein. A D gene is named only where the DNA matches it firmly. A clone size is listed for some rows: how often the clone was seen (once, few, many), or a class if it is expanded.

>TRBJ2-7|TRBV7-9|NA|TRBD1
TGTGCCAGCAGCCCCGCGTTGGGCAGGGGGACCGAGCAGTACTTC
CASSPALGRGTEQYF
>TRBJ1-1|TRBV6-5|NA|NA
TGTGCCAGCAGTTACTCAATGACAGGAATGGCCACTGAAGCTTTCTTT
CASSYSMTGMATEAFF
>TRBJ2-7|TRBV2|NA|NA
TGTGCCAGCGGGGAACAGGGCTACGAGCAGTACTTC
CASGEQGYEQYF
>TRBJ2-5|TRBV12-3/TRBV12-4|NA|NA
TGTGCCAGCAGTTTAAATCAAGAGACCCAGTACTTC
CASSLNQETQYF
>TRBJ2-3|TRBV7-2|NA|NA
TGTGCCAGCAGCCCCGGGGGCCCCAGCACAGATACGCAGTATTTT
CASSPGGPSTDTQYF
>TRBJ1-2|TRBV28|NA|NA
TGTGCCAGCAGTGAGGGGAGGGGCCGTGGCTACACCTTC
CASSEGRGRGYTF
>TRBJ1-1|TRBV18|once|TRBD1
TGTGCCAGCTCACCGGGGGACAGGGCGGGCACTGAAGCTTTCTTT
CASSPGDRAGTEAFF
>TRBJ1-1|TRBV15|NA|TRBD1
TGTGCCACCAGCCCAGGGGGCTGGTTCAACACTGAAGCTTTCTTT
CATSPGGWFNTEAFF
>TRBJ2-3|TRBV7-3|NA|NA
TGTGCCAGCAGCCAAAGCGGCACAGATACGCAGTATTTT
CASSQSGTDTQYF
>TRBJ1-1|TRBV3-1/TRBV3-2|once|NA
TGTGCCAGCAGTCAAGTCAGAGATACTGAAGCTTTCTTT
CASSQVRDTEAFF
>TRBJ2-5|TRBV25-1|NA|TRBD1
TGTGCCAGCAGTGAAGGAGGAACAGGGGTAGGCGAGACCCAGTACTTC
CASSEGGTGVGETQYF
>TRBJ2-7|TRBV9|NA|NA
TGTGCCAGCAGCTCGAATAAGGGGCGGTACGAGCAGTACTTC
CASSSNKGRYEQYF
>TRBJ1-2|TRBV19|NA|NA
TGTGCCAGTAGTCCGGAGCCAGGGGTCCGCTGGGATGGCTACACCTTC
CASSPEPGVRWDGYTF
>TRBJ1-3|TRBV19|NA|NA
TGTGCCAGTATGAGTAGGCTTCCTGGAAACACCATATATTTT
CASMSRLPGNTIYF